Below are 19 T cell receptor beta chains sequenced from a single sample in a study of cytomegalovirus exposure and HLA in healthy donors. PCR employed 60 Vbeta and 13 Jbeta primers. Libraries were prepared by immunoSEQ multiplex PCR; TCRdb keeps only in-frame clonotypes and omits some of them. The top ten clones hold 6% to 8% of a sample with 150,000 to 200,000 clones, around 79% of them seen once. Sequenced: PBMCs. The receptors derive from a male donor in good health and CMV-seropositive.

This clone was seen only once. The CDR3 region has the DNA TGTGCCAGCAGTGCTCGACAGTTCTCTGGGGCCAACGTCCTGACTTTC. This gives the protein CASSARQFSGANVLTF. The chain uses TRBV25-1 and TRBJ2-6, with D possibly TRBD1 on 5 matching bases. V was cut by 4 bases and J by 0 bases, with 10 bases left in between. The CDR3 spans 16 residues. Germline lookup yields CDR1 MGHDK and CDR2 SYGVNS.

J is TRBJ1-1 and V is TRBV6-5, with D perhaps TRBD1 (6 bases). Between the trimmed V and J ends, which lost 7 bases and 2 bases, there was a span of 11 bases. The germline V gene has CDR1 MNHEY and CDR2 SVGAGI. This CDR3 contains 13 residues. CDR3 in amino acids: CASTQQGNTEAFF. Here the CDR3 DNA reads TGTGCCAGCACCCAACAGGGAAACACTGAAGCTTTCTTT.

This chain uses TRBV6-4 with TRBJ2-5; D unclear. The germline CDR1 and CDR2 sequences are MRHNA and SNTAGT. The CDR3 has 12 residues. Deletions cut 4 bases from V and 5 bases from J, with 8 bases between. CDR3 sequence reads: CASSAVRETQYF. CDR3 bases: TGTGCCAGCAGTGCCGTTCGGGAGACCCAGTACTTC.

This clone showed up just a few times. J is TRBJ2-1 and V is TRBV5-4, with 14 bases fitting TRBD2. The CDR3 sequence is 17 residues long. V was pared by 5 bases and J by 7 bases, with 11 bases of the junction left unmatched. CDR1 is SGHNT and CDR2 is YYREEE in the germline V gene (reference sequence). This CDR3 is CASSLPGLAGVGNEQFF. The CDR3 region has the DNA TGTGCCAGCAGTCTTCCGGGACTAGCGGGGGTGGGGAATGAGCAGTTCTTC.

This sequence joins TRBV4-1 and TRBJ2-7, with D possibly being TRBD1 (6 bases). This CDR3 is built from 15 residues. CDR1 is MGHRA and CDR2 is YSYEKL in the germline V gene. The V and J ends lost 5 bases and 0 bases respectively, with 14 bases between them. The CDR3 DNA is TGCGCCAGCAGCGTAAACGACAGGCCCTCCTACGAGCAGTACTTC. Its protein is CASSVNDRPSYEQYF.

This chain connects TRBV9 to TRBJ2-1; 7 positions match TRBD2. Germline V gives CDR1 SGDLS, CDR2 YYNGEE. The CDR3 extends over 13 amino acids. J was trimmed by 4 bases and V by 3 bases; bases with no gene match: 1. The CDR3 region is CASSGGGYNEQFF. The CDR3 region has the DNA TGTGCCAGCAGCGGGGGGGGGTACAATGAGCAGTTCTTC.

The rearrangement joins TRBV2 to TRBJ2-7, with 7 bases aligning to TRBD1. With 6 bases clipped from V and 2 bases from J, the junction kept 13 bases outside the gene matches. The CDR3 has 16 residues. Germline assignment: CDR1 SNHLY and CDR2 FYNNEI. CDR3 DNA: TGTGCCAGCAGGGAACTTAGAGACAGGGATCCCTACGAGCAGTACTTC. Protein sequence: CASRELRDRDPYEQYF.

The gene calls are TRBV6-5 and TRBJ2-3; D not certain. V lost 1 base, J lost 2 bases, and 10 bases lay in between. The germline V gene has CDR1 MNHEY and CDR2 SVGAGI. CDR3 length: 15 residues. In DNA, the CDR3 is TGTGCCAGCAGTTACTATCGTCCCTTCACAGATACGCAGTATTTT. Its translation is CASSYYRPFTDTQYF.

The table lists this clone with a count of one. V usage is TRBV5-6 and J usage is TRBJ1-3; 7 positions agree with TRBD1. The CDR3 is 17 amino acids. Trimming at V came to 0 bases and at J to 0 bases, leaving 6 bases not matched to a gene. Germline CDR1 reads SGHDT; CDR2 reads YYEEEE. The CDR3, as DNA: TGTGCCAGCAGCTTGGATCCAGGGGGAATCTCTGGAAACACCATATATTTT. Protein product: CASSLDPGGISGNTIYF.

The chain recombines TRBV6-1 with TRBJ2-1, with D possibly being TRBD2 (5 bases). The CDR3 has 14 residues. Deletions cut 3 bases from V and 2 bases from J, with 8 bases between. Per germline, CDR1 MNHNS and CDR2 SASEGT. CDR3: CASSDWRAYNEQFF. The CDR3, as DNA: TGTGCCAGCAGTGATTGGCGGGCCTACAATGAGCAGTTCTTC.

The J gene is TRBJ1-2, the V gene TRBV30, with 9 bases lining up with TRBD1. V was pared by 6 bases and J by 2 bases, with 4 bases of the junction left unmatched. Germline assignment: CDR1 GTSNPN and CDR2 SVGIG (reference sequence). The CDR3 has 13 amino acids. The DNA for the CDR3 is TGTGCCTGCACGGACAGGGGAAACTATGGCTACACCTTC. It encodes CACTDRGNYGYTF.

This clone is a singleton in its sample. The rearrangement uses TRBV7-2 and TRBJ2-5, with 7 bases lining up with TRBD2. Germline V lookup: CDR1 SGHTA, CDR2 FQGNSA. CDR3 size: 13 residues. V shed 4 bases, J shed 14 bases, and the junction held 13 bases outside the gene matches. The CDR3 spells CASSYGPTSAYYF. The CDR3 DNA sequence: TGTGCCAGCAGCTATGGGCCCACTAGCGCCTACTACTTC.

The V gene is TRBV5-4, the J gene TRBJ1-2; 8 bases fit TRBD1. Germline V gene data show CDR1 as SGHNT and CDR2 as YYREEE (reference sequence). This CDR3 region has 15 residues. V lost 0 bases to trimming and J lost 3 bases; unmatched junction nucleotides: 4. Here the CDR3 DNA reads TGTGCCAGCAGCTTGGGACCGGACAGGGACTATGGCTACACCTTC. Translation gives CASSLGPDRDYGYTF.

J is TRBJ2-3 and V is TRBV9, with TRBD2 matching over 7 bases. CDR1 is SGDLS and CDR2 is YYNGEE in the germline V gene. V trimming: 3 bases; J trimming: 6 bases; junction bases outside the gene matches: 10. This CDR3 has 15 residues. The CDR3, as DNA: TGTGCCAGCAGCGACGGACTAGGCGAGAGTGATACGCAGTATTTT. It translates to CASSDGLGESDTQYF.

This rearrangement joins TRBV5-1 to TRBJ1-1; D ambiguous. V was cut by 0 bases and J by 0 bases, with 9 bases left in between. The germline CDR1 and CDR2 sequences are SGHRS and YFSETQ. The CDR3 is 15 residues long. The CDR3 region has the DNA TGCGCCAGCAGCTTGGGGGCAGGTCTGAACACTGAAGCTTTCTTT. It is translated as CASSLGAGLNTEAFF. The whole variable domain, filled in from reference TRBV5-1 and TRBJ1-1, reads KAGVTQTPRYLIKTRGQQVTLSCSPISGHRSVSWYQQTPGQGLQFLFEYFSETQRNKGNFPGRFSGRQFSNSRSEMNVSTLELGDSALYLCASSLGAGLNTEAFFGQGTRLTVV.

The DNA for the CDR3 is TGTGCCAGCAGTGAACTTGCCAGGGGGCGAGGCAATGAGCAGTTCTTC. This gives the protein CASSELARGRGNEQFF. This sequence joins TRBV2 and TRBJ2-1; TRBD1 agrees at 8 bases. The V segment lost 2 bases and the J segment 6 bases; nucleotides outside the gene matches: 9. Germline V gene data show CDR1 as SNHLY and CDR2 as FYNNEI. This CDR3 comprises 16 residues. Full variable domain (missing parts from reference TRBV2 and TRBJ2-1): EPEVTQTPSHQVTQMGQEVILRCVPISNHLYFYWYRQILGQKVEFLVSFYNNEISEKSEIFDDQFSVERPDGSNFTLKIRSTKLEDSAMYFCASSELARGRGNEQFFGPGTRLTVL.

This clone turned up a few times. V usage is TRBV6-1 and J usage is TRBJ1-4, with 12 bases fitting TRBD1. V gave up 8 bases and J gave up 5 bases; unmatched junction bases: 3. The CDR3 contains 14 residues. The germline V gene encodes CDR1 MNHNS and CDR2 SASEGT. The CDR3: CASGTGGGNEKLFF. Written as DNA, the CDR3 is TGTGCCAGCGGGACAGGGGGCGGAAATGAAAAACTGTTTTTT.

The chain couples TRBV18 to TRBJ2-3; 7 positions match TRBD2. Germline loops: CDR1 KGHSH, CDR2 LQKENI. The junction had 4 bases not matched to a gene; V was cut back by 7 bases and J by 0 bases. This CDR3 is 14 amino acids long. CDR3 sequence: CASFLAASTDTQYF. The CDR3 DNA reads TGTGCCAGCTTCCTAGCGGCTAGCACAGATACGCAGTATTTT.

This clone showed up just once. The chain recombines TRBV13 with TRBJ2-7, with 11 bases identical to TRBD1. Germline values: CDR1 PRHDT, CDR2 FYEKMQ (reference sequence). V gave up 2 bases and J gave up 3 bases; unmatched junction bases: 9. The CDR3 spans 17 residues. The CDR3 DNA reads TGTGCCAGCAGCTTACAGCAAGGGACAGGGGGGAGCTACGAGCAGTACTTC. It codes for CASSLQQGTGGSYEQYF.